The source of this TCR beta chain is a study of cytomegalovirus exposure and HLA in healthy donors. PCR was performed using 60 Vbeta and 13 Jbeta primers. Sequenced by immunoSEQ multiplex PCR; TCRdb stores in-frame clones only, minus some. In the table there are some 160,000 clones, roughly 83% of which are singletons. This clone has only a few counts. V lost 7 bases, J lost 1 base, and 9 bases stayed unmatched. This CDR3 region has 18 residues. CDR1 is MDHEN and CDR2 is SYDVKM in the germline V gene. The sequenced material came from PBMCs. This sequence was found in a woman between 18 and 29 years old in good health and CMV-seronegative. J is TRBJ2-1 and V is TRBV28; TRBD2 matches at 14 bases. In nucleotides, the CDR3 is TGTGCCAGCAACTTGGGGACTAGCGGGGGATCTTCCTACAATGAGCAGTTCTTC. Its translation is CASNLGTSGGSSYNEQFF.